This T cell receptor beta chain was sequenced for a study of blood T cell repertoires in COVID-19. At the level of the study: Sites in the United States, Italy and Spain provided acute and convalescent COVID-19 samples. In each case, the material was cDNA or gDNA derived from T cells, B-cell-depleted T cells, or PBMCs.

Per the original data handling: It was from reference gene primer amplification that nucleated cell counts were estimated. Repertoires were generated with immunoSEQ multiplex PCR, while TCRdb's copy carries only in-frame clones and drops some. The V and J calls and clone size are taken from that table; D and trimming were inferred from the DNA. The sample lists 150,000 or so clones, 85% to 90% occurring once. This clonotype was sampled from a young man with acute or convalescent COVID-19. The sample consisted of peripheral blood.

The CDR3 protein is CASSLASGGATDTQYF. For the CDR3, the DNA is TGTGCCAGCAGCTTGGCGAGCGGGGGGGCAACAGATACGCAGTATTTT. V and J are TRBV5-4 and TRBJ2-3, with 10 bases aligning to TRBD2. Per germline, CDR1 SGHNT and CDR2 YYREEE (reference sequence). CDR3 length equals 16 residues. The trim removed 0 bases at V and 3 bases at J, leaving 4 bases unmatched. Full variable domain (outside the CDR3, taken from reference TRBV5-4 and TRBJ2-3): ETGVTQSPTHLIKTRGQQVTLRCSSQSGHNTVSWYQQALGQGPQFIFQYYREEENGRGNFPPRFSGLQFPNYSSELNVNALELDDSALYLCASSLASGGATDTQYFGPGTRLTVL.